This entry features one TCR beta chain sequence. Its target is not known. No ophthalmopathy progression within 18 months constituted stable Graves' hyperthyroidism. Newly diagnosed patients aged 18 to 65 had hyperthyroidism of under 2 months' duration. Researchers barred patients who had uncontrolled infection, other autoimmune disease, pregnancy or lactation. The data stem from a study of T cells in Graves' hyperthyroidism and ophthalmopathy. Study outcomes and limitations: Blood also carried most thyroid clonotypes expanded above 0.001.

The CDR3 is 14 residues long. V lost 0 bases and J lost 8, with 12 bases in between. The germline V gene has CDR1 SGHRS and CDR2 YFSETQ. RNA transcripts were the template for amplifying TCR beta CDR3 regions. HTBI primers were employed in a first-round RT-PCR of the TCR CDR3. TCRdb passed the multiplex PCR reads through MiXCR, listing each CDR3 protein once. The table shows roughly 400,000 distinct CDR3 sequences, with approximately 25% occurring only once. Specimen: blood. The TCR comes from a man between 45 and 60 years old with Graves' hyperthyroidism. J is TRBJ1-5 and V is TRBV5-1; D gene ambiguous. Here the CDR3 DNA reads TGCGCCAGCAGCTTGGCAGGCAGGAATGAGCCCCAGCATTTT. Translating gives CASSLAGRNEPQHF.